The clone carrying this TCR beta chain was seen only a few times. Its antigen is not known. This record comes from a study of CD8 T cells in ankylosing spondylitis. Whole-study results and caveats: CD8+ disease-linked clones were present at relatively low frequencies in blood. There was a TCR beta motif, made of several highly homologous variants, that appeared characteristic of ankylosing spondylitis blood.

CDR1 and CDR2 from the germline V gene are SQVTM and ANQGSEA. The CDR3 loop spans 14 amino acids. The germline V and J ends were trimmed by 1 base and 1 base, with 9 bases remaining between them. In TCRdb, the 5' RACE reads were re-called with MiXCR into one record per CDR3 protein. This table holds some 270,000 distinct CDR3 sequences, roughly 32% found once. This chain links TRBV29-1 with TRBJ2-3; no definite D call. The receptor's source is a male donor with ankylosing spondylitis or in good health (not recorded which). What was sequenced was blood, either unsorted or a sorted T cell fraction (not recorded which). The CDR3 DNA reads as TGCAGCGTTGAAGGGCAAGTCCGCACAGATACGCAGTATTTT. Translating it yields CSVEGQVRTDTQYF.